The 13 T cell receptor beta chains presented below share a single source sample, sequenced in a study of blood T cell repertoires in COVID-19. Sequenced by immunoSEQ multiplex PCR; TCRdb stores in-frame clones only, minus some. The sample lists 250,000 to 300,000 clones, 90% occurring once. The specimen was PBMCs or T cells enriched from blood (not recorded which). These TCRs come from a woman aged 25-40 years who had recovered from COVID-19.

The chain links TRBV30 to TRBJ1-2, with D hard to call. The germline CDR1 and CDR2 sequences are GTSNPN and SVGIG (reference sequence). The V and J ends lost 3 bases and 7 bases respectively, with 18 bases between them. The length of the CDR3 is 14 residues. As DNA, the CDR3 is TGTGCCTGGAGCGAACTGACGACGGGGTCTGGCTACACCTTC. This gives the protein CAWSELTTGSGYTF. Based on the CDR3 plus reference TRBV30 and TRBJ1-2, the full variable domain is SQTIHQWPATLVQPVGSPLSLECTVEGTSNPNLYWYRQAAGRGLQLLFYSVGIGQISSEVPQNLSASRPQDRQFILSSKKLLLSDSGFYLCAWSELTTGSGYTFGSGTRLTVV.

The chain links TRBV4-3 to TRBJ2-5; D not resolved. Germline V gene sequence: CDR1 LGHNA, CDR2 YSLEER. This CDR3 has 14 residues. Trimming removed 1 base at V and 7 bases at J, with 13 bases between. CDR3 nucleotide sequence: TGCGCCAGCAGCCAAGCCGAAGGAGTGGGGACCCAGTACTTC. Its protein is CASSQAEGVGTQYF.

The chain combines TRBV7-9 with TRBJ2-3; possibly TRBD1 for D (5 bases). The CDR3 sequence is 16 residues long. Germline V lookup: CDR1 SEHNR, CDR2 FQNEAQ (reference sequence). Trimming cost V 1 base and J 1 base, with 12 bases left between them. The DNA for the CDR3 is TGTGCCAGCAGCTTAGATCAGGGTCACCGCACAGATACGCAGTATTTT. Translation: CASSLDQGHRTDTQYF.

The rearrangement joins TRBV4-3 to TRBJ2-2; TRBD1 might be the D (7 bases). Looked up from germline, CDR1 is LGHNA and CDR2 is YSLEER. Trimming shortened V by 0 bases and J by 3 bases, and 14 bases separated the two germline ends. The CDR3 extends over 17 amino acids. CDR3 loop: CASSQDLRRGDTGELFF. CDR3 DNA sequence: TGCGCCAGCAGCCAAGACCTCCGCAGGGGGGACACCGGGGAGCTGTTTTTT.

The J gene is TRBJ1-2, the V gene TRBV5-4; D gene uncertain. V lost 6 bases to trimming and J lost 7 bases, with 19 bases between them. There are 14 residues in the CDR3. Germline V gene sequence: CDR1 SGHNT, CDR2 YYREEE (reference sequence). The CDR3 reads CASTIYSGSPGYTF. CDR3 in DNA: TGTGCCAGCACCATTTATTCCGGGAGCCCTGGCTACACCTTC.

This CDR3 is CASSTGLTEAFF. The CDR3, as DNA: TGTGCCAGCAGTACAGGGTTAACTGAAGCTTTCTTT. V usage is TRBV28 and J usage is TRBJ1-1; D perhaps matches TRBD1 (6 bases). V lost 5 bases, J lost 5 bases, and 9 bases lay in between. This CDR3 has 12 amino acids. The germline CDR1 and CDR2 sequences are MDHEN and SYDVKM.

This clone was counted only a few times. CDR3 residues: CASSRGGDSNYGYTF. CDR3 nucleotides: TGTGCCAGTAGTCGCGGGGGGGACTCTAACTATGGCTACACCTTC. The chain has TRBV19 and TRBJ1-2, with D possibly being TRBD1 (5 bases). CDR3 length: 15 residues. Germline assignment: CDR1 LNHDA and CDR2 SQIVND (reference sequence). Deletions cut 5 bases from V and 0 bases from J, with 13 bases between. The whole variable domain, remainder taken from reference TRBV19 and TRBJ1-2, is DGGITQSPKYLFRKEGQNVTLSCEQNLNHDAMYWYRQDPGQGLRLIYYSQIVNDFQKGDIAEGYSVSREKKESFPLTVTSAQKNPTAFYLCASSRGGDSNYGYTFGSGTRLTVV.

The rearrangement uses TRBV28 and TRBJ2-7, with TRBD2 identical over 8 bases. V trimming: 6 bases; J trimming: 0 bases; junction bases outside the gene matches: 7. Germline lookup yields CDR1 MDHEN and CDR2 SYDVKM. The CDR3 has 15 residues. DNA of the CDR3: TGTGCCAGCAGCCTACTAGCGGATAGCTCCTACGAGCAGTACTTC. This sequence encodes CASSLLADSSYEQYF.

V usage is TRBV2 and J usage is TRBJ1-1; tentative D call: TRBD1 (5 bases). Trimming removed 9 bases from V and 4 bases from J, with 15 bases in between. The CDR3 is 13 residues long. Germline-derived CDR1 and CDR2 are SNHLY and FYNNEI. The CDR3 DNA is TGTGCCAGTAGGACACAACTTGGCACTGAAGCTTTCTTT. Its protein is CASRTQLGTEAFF.

Worth noting for this clone: Other nucleotide sequences in the sample specify the same CDR3. The chain links TRBV7-9 to TRBJ1-5; no firm D call. Trimming stripped 1 base from V and 6 bases from J, with 4 bases between. The CDR3 totals 12 residues. From germline, CDR1 is SEHNR and CDR2 FQNEAQ (reference sequence). The CDR3 is CASSLGGQPQHF. DNA of the CDR3: TGTGCCAGCAGCTTAGGAGGTCAGCCCCAGCATTTT.

This chain connects TRBV3-1 (or the pseudogene TRBV3-2) to TRBJ2-7; D perhaps matches TRBD2 (5 bases). The CDR3 is made up of 16 amino acids. V lost 1 base and J lost 3, with 16 bases in between. Looked up from germline, CDR1 is LGHDT and CDR2 is YNNKEL (reference sequence). The DNA of the CDR3 is TGTGCCAGCAGCCAAGTCGTGGGGAGAGGTAGCTACGAGCAGTACTTC. It yields the protein CASSQVVGRGSYEQYF.

This chain uses TRBV28 with TRBJ2-3; no definite D call. CDR1 is MDHEN, CDR2 SYDVKM, per germline. This CDR3 region has 15 residues. V dropped 3 bases and J dropped 6 bases, with 16 bases sitting between them. CDR3 DNA sequence: TGTGCCAGCAGTTTTTCGACGGAGCTGACGGATACGCAGTATTTT. Protein sequence: CASSFSTELTDTQYF.

The chain combines TRBV7-2 with TRBJ2-7; a possible D gene is TRBD2 (5 bases). Germline V CDR1 and CDR2: SGHTA, FQGNSA. CDR3 length: 13 amino acids. The V and J ends lost 4 bases and 4 bases respectively, with 11 bases between them. The CDR3: CASSSSRVYEQYF. In DNA form, the CDR3 reads TGTGCCAGCAGCTCCTCGAGGGTTTACGAGCAGTACTTC.